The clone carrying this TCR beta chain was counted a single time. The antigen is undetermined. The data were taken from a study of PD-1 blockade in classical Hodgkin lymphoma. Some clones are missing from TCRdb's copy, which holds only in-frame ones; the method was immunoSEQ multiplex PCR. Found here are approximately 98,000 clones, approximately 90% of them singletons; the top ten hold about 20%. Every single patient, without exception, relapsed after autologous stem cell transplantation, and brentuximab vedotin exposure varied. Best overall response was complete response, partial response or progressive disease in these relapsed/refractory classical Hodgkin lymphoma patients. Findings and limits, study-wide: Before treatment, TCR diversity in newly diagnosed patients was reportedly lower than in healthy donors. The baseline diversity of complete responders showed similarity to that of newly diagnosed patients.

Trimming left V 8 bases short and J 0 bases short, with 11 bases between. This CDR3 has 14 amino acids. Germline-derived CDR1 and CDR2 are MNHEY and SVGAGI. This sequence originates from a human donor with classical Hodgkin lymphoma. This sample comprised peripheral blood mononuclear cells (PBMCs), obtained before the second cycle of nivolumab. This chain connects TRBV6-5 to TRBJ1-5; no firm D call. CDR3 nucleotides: TGTGCCAGCGCTAGGGCCAGTAGCAATCAGCCCCAGCATTTT. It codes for CASARASSNQPQHF.